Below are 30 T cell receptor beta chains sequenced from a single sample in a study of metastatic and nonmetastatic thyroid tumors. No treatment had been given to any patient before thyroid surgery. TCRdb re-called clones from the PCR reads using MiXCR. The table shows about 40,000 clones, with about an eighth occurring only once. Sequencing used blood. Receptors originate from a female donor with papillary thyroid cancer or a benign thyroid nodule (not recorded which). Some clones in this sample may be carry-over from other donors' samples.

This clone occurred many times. The CDR3 here is CATSDFDPRYQETQYF. CDR3 bases: TGTGCCACCAGTGATTTCGACCCCCGATACCAAGAGACCCAGTACTTC. The chain combines TRBV24-1 with TRBJ2-5; D remains unclear. The V gene lost 1 base and the J gene lost 0 bases, with 11 bases spanning the gap. The length of the CDR3 is 16 residues. Germline CDR1 KGHDR, CDR2 SFDVKD.

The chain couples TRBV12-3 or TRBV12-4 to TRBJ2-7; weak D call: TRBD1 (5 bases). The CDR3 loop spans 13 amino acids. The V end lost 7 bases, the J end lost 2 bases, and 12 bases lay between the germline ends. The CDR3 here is CASTRTTTYEQYF. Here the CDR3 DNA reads TGTGCCAGCACCAGGACAACCACCTACGAGCAGTACTTC.

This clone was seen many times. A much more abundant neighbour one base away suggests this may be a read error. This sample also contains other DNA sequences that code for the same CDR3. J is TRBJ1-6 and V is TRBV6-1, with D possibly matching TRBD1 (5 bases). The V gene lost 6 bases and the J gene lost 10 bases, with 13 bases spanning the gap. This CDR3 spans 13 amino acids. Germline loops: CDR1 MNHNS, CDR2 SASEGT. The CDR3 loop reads CASSGGERSPLHF. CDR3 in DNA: TGTGCCAGCAGCGGAGGGGAACGATCACCCCTCCACTTT.

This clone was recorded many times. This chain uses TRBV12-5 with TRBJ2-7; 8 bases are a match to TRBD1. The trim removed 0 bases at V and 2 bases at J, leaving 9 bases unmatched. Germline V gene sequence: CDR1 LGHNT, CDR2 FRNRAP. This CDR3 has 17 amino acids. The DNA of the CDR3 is TGTGCTAGTGGTTTGGTACTTTTTACAGGGGGTACCTACGAGCAGTACTTC. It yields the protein CASGLVLFTGGTYEQYF.

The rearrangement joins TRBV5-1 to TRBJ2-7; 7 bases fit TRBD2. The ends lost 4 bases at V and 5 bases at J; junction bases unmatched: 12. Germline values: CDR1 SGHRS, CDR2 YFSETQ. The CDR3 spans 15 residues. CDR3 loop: CASSPRGLSGHEQYV. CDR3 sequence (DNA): TGCGCCAGCAGCCCAAGGGGACTATCCGGCCACGAGCAGTACGTC.

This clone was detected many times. In DNA form, the CDR3 reads TGTGCCAGCAGTTTAAGCCGGGAAAAACTGTTTTTT. Translation: CASSLSREKLFF. V and J are TRBV12-3 or TRBV12-4 and TRBJ1-4; no clear D. This CDR3 has 12 residues. V was pared by 2 bases and J by 8 bases, with 6 bases between.

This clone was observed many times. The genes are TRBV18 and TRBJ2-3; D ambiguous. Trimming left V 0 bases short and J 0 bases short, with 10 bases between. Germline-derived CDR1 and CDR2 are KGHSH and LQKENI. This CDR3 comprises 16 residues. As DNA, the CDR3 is TGTGCCAGCTCACCACCGGCGGTCCCTAGCACAGATACGCAGTATTTT. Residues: CASSPPAVPSTDTQYF.

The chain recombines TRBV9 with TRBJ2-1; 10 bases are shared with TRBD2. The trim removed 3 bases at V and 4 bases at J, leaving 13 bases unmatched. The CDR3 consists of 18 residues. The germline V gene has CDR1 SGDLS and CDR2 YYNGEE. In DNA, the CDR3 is TGTGCCAGCAGCGAATCAAGCGGGAGGGCCAAGTTTTACAATGAGCAGTTCTTC. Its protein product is CASSESSGRAKFYNEQFF.

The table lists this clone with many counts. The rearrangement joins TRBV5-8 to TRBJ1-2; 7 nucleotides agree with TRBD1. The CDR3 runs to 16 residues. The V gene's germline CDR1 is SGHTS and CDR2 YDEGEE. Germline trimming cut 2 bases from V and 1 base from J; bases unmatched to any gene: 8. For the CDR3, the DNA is TGTGCCAGCAGCTTTCAGGGGGAGGTTAGTAACTATGGCTACACCTTC. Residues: CASSFQGEVSNYGYTF.

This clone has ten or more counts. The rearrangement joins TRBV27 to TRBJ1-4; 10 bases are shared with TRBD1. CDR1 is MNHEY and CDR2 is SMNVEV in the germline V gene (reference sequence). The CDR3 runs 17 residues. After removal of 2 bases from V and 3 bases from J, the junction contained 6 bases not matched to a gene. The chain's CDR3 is CASSLPDRGKANEKLFF. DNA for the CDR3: TGTGCCAGCAGTTTACCGGACAGGGGGAAGGCTAATGAAAAACTGTTTTTT.

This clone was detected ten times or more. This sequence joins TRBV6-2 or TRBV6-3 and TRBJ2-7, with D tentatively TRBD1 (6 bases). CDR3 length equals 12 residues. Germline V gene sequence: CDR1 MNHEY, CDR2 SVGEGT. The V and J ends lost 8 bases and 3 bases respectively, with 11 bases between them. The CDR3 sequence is CASQGSLYEQYF. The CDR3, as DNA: TGTGCCAGCCAGGGGTCTCTCTACGAGCAGTACTTC.

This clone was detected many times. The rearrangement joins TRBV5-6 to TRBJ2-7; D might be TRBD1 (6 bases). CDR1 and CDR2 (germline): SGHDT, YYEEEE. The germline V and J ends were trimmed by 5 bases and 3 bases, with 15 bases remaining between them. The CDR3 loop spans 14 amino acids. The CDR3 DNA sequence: TGTGCCAGCAGAATCCAAACCAGGGGCTACGAGCAGTACTTC. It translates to CASRIQTRGYEQYF. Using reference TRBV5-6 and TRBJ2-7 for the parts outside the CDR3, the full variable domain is DAGVTQSPTHLIKTRGQQVTLRCSPKSGHDTVSWYQQALGQGPQFIFQYYEEEERQRGNFPDRFSGHQFPNYSSELNVNALLLGDSALYLCASRIQTRGYEQYFGPGTRLTVT.

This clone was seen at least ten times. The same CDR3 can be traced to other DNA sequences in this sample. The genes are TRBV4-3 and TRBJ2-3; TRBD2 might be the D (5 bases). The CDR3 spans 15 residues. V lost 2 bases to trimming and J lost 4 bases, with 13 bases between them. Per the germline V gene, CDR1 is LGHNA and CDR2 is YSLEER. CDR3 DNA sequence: TGCGCCAGCAGCCAAACCCCGGGGAGCGCAGATACGCAGTATTTT. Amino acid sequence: CASSQTPGSADTQYF.

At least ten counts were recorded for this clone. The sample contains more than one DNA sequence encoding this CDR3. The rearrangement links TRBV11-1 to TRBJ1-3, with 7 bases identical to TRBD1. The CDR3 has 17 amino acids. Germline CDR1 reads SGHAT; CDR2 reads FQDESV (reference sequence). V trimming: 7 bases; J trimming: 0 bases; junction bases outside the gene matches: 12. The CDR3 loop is CASTQTRGRHSGNTIYF. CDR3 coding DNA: TGTGCCAGCACCCAGACGAGGGGGCGACACTCTGGAAACACCATATATTTT.

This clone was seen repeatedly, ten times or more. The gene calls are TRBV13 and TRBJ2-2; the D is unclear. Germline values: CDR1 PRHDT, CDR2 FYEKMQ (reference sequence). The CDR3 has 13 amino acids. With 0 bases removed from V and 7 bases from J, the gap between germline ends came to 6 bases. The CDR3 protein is CASSLGGVGELFF. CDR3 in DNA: TGTGCCAGCAGCTTAGGGGGCGTCGGGGAGCTGTTTTTT.

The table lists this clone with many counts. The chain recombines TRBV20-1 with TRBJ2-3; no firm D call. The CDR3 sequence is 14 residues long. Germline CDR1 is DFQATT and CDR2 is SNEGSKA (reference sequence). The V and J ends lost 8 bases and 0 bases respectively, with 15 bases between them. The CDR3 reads CSYGSRISTDTQYF. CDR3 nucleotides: TGCAGTTATGGAAGCAGGATTAGCACAGATACGCAGTATTTT.

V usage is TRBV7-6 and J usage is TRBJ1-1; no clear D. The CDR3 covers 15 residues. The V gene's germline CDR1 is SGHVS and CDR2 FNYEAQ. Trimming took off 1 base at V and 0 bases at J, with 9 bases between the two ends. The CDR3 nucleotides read TGTGCCAGCAGCTTAGGACATAACATGAACACTGAAGCTTTCTTT. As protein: CASSLGHNMNTEAFF.

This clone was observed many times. The CDR3 DNA reads as TGTGCCAGCAGTTACTCGGCAGGGTATTATGACACTGAAGCTTTCTTT. Translation: CASSYSAGYYDTEAFF. The chain links TRBV6-5 to TRBJ1-1; possibly TRBD1 for D (5 bases). V lost 0 bases and J lost 3, with 14 bases in between. This CDR3 is built from 16 residues. Germline V gene data show CDR1 as MNHEY and CDR2 as SVGAGI.

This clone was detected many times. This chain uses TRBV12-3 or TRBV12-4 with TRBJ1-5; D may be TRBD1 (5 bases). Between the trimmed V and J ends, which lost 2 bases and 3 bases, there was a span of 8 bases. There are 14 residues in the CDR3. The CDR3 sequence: CASSLSGLNQPQHF. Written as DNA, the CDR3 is TGTGCCAGCAGTTTATCAGGGCTCAATCAGCCCCAGCATTTT.

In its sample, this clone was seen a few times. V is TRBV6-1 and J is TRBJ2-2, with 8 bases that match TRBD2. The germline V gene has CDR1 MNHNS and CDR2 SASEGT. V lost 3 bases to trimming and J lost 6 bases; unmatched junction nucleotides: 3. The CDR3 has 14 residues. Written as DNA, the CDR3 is TGTGCCAGCAGTGAGCGAGCGGGAGCCGGGGAGCTGTTTTTT. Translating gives CASSERAGAGELFF.

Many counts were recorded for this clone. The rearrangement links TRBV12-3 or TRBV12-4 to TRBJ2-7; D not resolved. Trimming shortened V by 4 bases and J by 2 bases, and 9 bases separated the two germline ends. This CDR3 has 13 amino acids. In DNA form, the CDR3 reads TGTGCCAGCAGTTCGGGTTGGGCCTACGAGCAGTACTTC. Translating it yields CASSSGWAYEQYF.

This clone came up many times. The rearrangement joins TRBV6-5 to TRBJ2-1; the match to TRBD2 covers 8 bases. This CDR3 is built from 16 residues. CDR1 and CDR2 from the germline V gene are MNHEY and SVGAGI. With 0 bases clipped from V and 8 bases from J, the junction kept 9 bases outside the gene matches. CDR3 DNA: TGTGCCAGCAGTTACTCGATATCCGGGAGGGCCGATGAGCAGTTCTTC. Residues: CASSYSISGRADEQFF.

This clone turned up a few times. Here the CDR3 reads CASSLSSGIQETQYF. CDR3 sequence (DNA): TGTGCCAGCAGCTTATCTAGCGGGATCCAAGAGACCCAGTACTTC. The V and J genes are TRBV7-3 and TRBJ2-5, with 9 bases matching TRBD2. The CDR3 spans 15 residues. V shed 2 bases and J 1 base; nucleotides not matched to a gene: 2. Germline V gives CDR1 SGHTA, CDR2 FQGTGA.

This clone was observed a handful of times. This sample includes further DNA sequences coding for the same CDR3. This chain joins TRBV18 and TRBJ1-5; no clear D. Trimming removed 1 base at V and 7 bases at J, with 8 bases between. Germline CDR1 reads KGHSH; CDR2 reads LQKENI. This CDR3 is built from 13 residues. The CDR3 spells CASSPLGDQPQHF. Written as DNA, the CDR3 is TGTGCCAGCTCACCACTAGGAGACCAGCCCCAGCATTTT.

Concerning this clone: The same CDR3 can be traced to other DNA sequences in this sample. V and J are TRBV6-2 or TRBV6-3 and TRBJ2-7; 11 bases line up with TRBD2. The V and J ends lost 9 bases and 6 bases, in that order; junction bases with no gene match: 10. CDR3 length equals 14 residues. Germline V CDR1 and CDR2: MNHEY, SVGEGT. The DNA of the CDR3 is TGTGCCAGTAGCAAAGGGACTAGCGGTATCGAGCAGTACTTC. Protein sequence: CASSKGTSGIEQYF.

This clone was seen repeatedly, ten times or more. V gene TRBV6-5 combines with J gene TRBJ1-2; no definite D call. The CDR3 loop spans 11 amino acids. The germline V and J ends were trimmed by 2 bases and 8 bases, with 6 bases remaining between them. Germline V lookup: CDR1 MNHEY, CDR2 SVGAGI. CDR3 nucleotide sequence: TGTGCCAGCAGTTACGGCGACGGCTACACCTTC. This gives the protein CASSYGDGYTF.

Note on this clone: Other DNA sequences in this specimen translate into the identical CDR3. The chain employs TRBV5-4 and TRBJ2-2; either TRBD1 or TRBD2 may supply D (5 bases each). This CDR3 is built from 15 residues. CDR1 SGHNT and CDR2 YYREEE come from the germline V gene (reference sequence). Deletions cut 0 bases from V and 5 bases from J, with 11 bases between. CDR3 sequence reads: CASSLEVGGTGELFF. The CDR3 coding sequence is TGTGCCAGCAGCTTGGAGGTTGGGGGTACCGGGGAGCTGTTTTTT.

In DNA form, the CDR3 reads TGCGCCAGCAGCTTGGCCATTCGGGGTACCGAGCAGTACTTC. Residues: CASSLAIRGTEQYF. The chain couples TRBV5-1 to TRBJ2-7; tentative D call: TRBD2 (5 bases). CDR1 is SGHRS, CDR2 YFSETQ, per germline. The CDR3 extends over 14 amino acids. Trimming pared 0 bases from V and 6 bases from J, leaving 13 bases between.

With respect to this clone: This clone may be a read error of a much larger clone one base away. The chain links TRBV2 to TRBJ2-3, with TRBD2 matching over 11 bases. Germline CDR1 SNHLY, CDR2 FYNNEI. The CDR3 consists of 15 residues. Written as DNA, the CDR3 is TGTGCCACTCCGAGGGTAGCGGGAGGGCCAGATAAGCAGTATTTT. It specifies CATPRVAGGPDKQYF.

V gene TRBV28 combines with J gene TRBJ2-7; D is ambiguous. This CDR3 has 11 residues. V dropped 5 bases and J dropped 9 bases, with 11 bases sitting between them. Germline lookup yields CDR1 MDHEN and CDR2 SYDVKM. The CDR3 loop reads CASSLRWGQYF. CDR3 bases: TGTGCCAGCAGTCTAAGGTGGGGGCAGTACTTC.